These T cell receptor beta chains were read from a single sample in a study of shared clonotypes between healthy human individuals. Profiled with immunoSEQ multiplex PCR; TCRdb holds only in-frame clones, not every one. The sample consists of roughly 1,100,000 clones, about 75% of them appearing once. Sequenced: memory CD4+ T cells sorted from blood. Every receptor here comes from a man aged 18 to 35 in good health. The CDR3 runs from the conserved cysteine through the conserved F or W. Each record gives: D gene, J gene, clone size, V gene, CDR3 DNA, CDR3 protein. D genes are given only for firm matches. Clone size, where shown, is once, few, many, or a class for clones that have expanded.

>-|TRBJ1-2|-|TRBV6-5
TGTGCCAGCAGTAGGGTCCTCGGCGACTATGGCTACACCTTC
CASSRVLGDYGYTF
>-|TRBJ2-1|many|TRBV2
TGTGCCAGCAGCGGAGCCCTGAGCCCCCTCGGTGGTGAGCAGTTCTTC
CASSGALSPLGGEQFF
>TRBD1|TRBJ1-2|once|TRBV18
TGTGCCAGCTCAACAGGGGTTGGGTATGGCTACACCTTC
CASSTGVGYGYTF
>-|TRBJ1-3|-|TRBV28
TGTGCCAGCAGTTTAGGGGGGGGCCTAGAGAGAAACACCATATATTTT
CASSLGGGLERNTIYF
>-|TRBJ2-5|-|TRBV11-2
TGTGCCAGCAGCCTCGGGGAAGAAGAGACCCAGTACTTC
CASSLGEEETQYF
>-|TRBJ2-7|-|TRBV12-5
TGTGCTAGACAGGGCGATAAGAGGAGCTCCTACGAGCAGTACTTC
CARQGDKRSSYEQYF
>TRBD2|TRBJ2-7|-|TRBV6-6
TGTGCCAGCAGCCGCAGCGGGGTCGGCTCCTACGAGCAGTACTTC
CASSRSGVGSYEQYF
>-|TRBJ2-7|-|TRBV14
TGTGCCAGCAGCCGGTCGGGGCAGTTCTACGAGCAGTACTTC
CASSRSGQFYEQYF
>-|TRBJ2-1|-|TRBV7-9
TGTGCCAGCAGCTTAGCGCTTTATGAGCAGTTCTTC
CASSLALYEQFF
>TRBD1|TRBJ2-5|-|TRBV29-1
TGCAGCGGAACGGGGACAGGTCTGGGGGTTGGAGAGACCCAGTACTTC
CSGTGTGLGVGETQYF
>TRBD1|TRBJ1-2|-|TRBV6-1
TGTGCCAGCAGTCCCCGGGGACAGGGATCGTATGGCTACACCTTC
CASSPRGQGSYGYTF
>-|TRBJ2-1|-|TRBV5-6
TGTGCCAGCAGCTATCTTAACGAGAACAATGAGCAGTTCTTC
CASSYLNENNEQFF
>-|TRBJ1-4|-|TRBV29-1
TGCAGCGTTGGGGGACGTAGTAATGAAAAACTGTTTTTT
CSVGGRSNEKLFF
>-|TRBJ2-1|-|TRBV4-2
TGTGCCAGCAGCCAAGATCGATTGTCCCGAAGTAGTGTCAATGAGCAGTTCTTC
CASSQDRLSRSSVNEQFF
>-|TRBJ2-5|-|TRBV6-1
TGTGCCAGCAGCCGCGAAGAGACCCAGTACTTC
CASSREETQYF
>-|TRBJ2-3|-|TRBV14
TGTGCCAGCAGCCAACGAGCAGGGCCCCTCACAGATACGCAGTATTTT
CASSQRAGPLTDTQYF
>TRBD1|TRBJ2-1|-|TRBV5-1
TGCGCCAGCAGCGGTCAGACAGGGGGCCTCTACAATGAGCAGTTCTTC
CASSGQTGGLYNEQFF
>-|TRBJ2-5|-|TRBV30
TGTGCCTGGAGTGTAGGGGGGGGGCAAGAGACCCAGTACTTC
CAWSVGGGQETQYF
>-|TRBJ1-1|-|TRBV7-9
TGTGCCAGCAGCTTCCAACAGGGTGGCACTGAAGCTTTCTTT
CASSFQQGGTEAFF
>TRBD1|TRBJ2-3|-|TRBV18
TGTGCCAGCTCACTCCAAGGGGGCCGGGATACGCAGTATTTT
CASSLQGGRDTQYF
>TRBD1|TRBJ2-1|-|TRBV5-4
TGTGCCAGCAGCCGAGCGACAGGGTTTAGCAATGAGCAGTTCTTC
CASSRATGFSNEQFF
>-|TRBJ2-7|-|TRBV18
TGTGCCAGCTCACGGGACACCGCGGGGGAGCAGTACTTC
CASSRDTAGEQYF
>-|TRBJ2-3|-|TRBV5-6
TGTGCCAGCAGCTTGGCCGCGGAGCGGAGCGGGACAGATACGCAGTATTTT
CASSLAAERSGTDTQYF
>TRBD1|TRBJ2-4|-|TRBV6-5
TGTGCCAGCAGTTCCGCGGGACAGGGAGGTCCGTACATTCAGTACTTC
CASSSAGQGGPYIQYF
>-|TRBJ2-1|-|TRBV12-5
TGTGCTAGTGGTAACCTAGATTTCAATGAGCAGTTCTTC
CASGNLDFNEQFF
>-|TRBJ1-1|-|TRBV4-3
TGCGCCAGCAGCTCAAGTGGGTTCATACAGAACACTGAAGCTTTCTTT
CASSSSGFIQNTEAFF
>TRBD1|TRBJ2-7|-|TRBV19
TGTGCCAGTAGTGAAACAGGGGCGCCCTACGAGCAGTACTTC
CASSETGAPYEQYF
>TRBD1|TRBJ2-7|-|TRBV7-2
TGTGCCAGCAGTCCAAGAGGCGGGACAGGGATCTACGAGCAGTACTTC
CASSPRGGTGIYEQYF
>-|TRBJ2-2|-|TRBV12-5
TGTGCTAGTGGTTTGGGGGTGTCAGGCGGGGAGCTGTTTTTT
CASGLGVSGGELFF
>-|TRBJ1-5|-|TRBV30
TGTGCCTGGAGCAGAGGGAACCAGCCCCAGCATTTT
CAWSRGNQPQHF
>-|TRBJ2-5|-|TRBV5-3
TGTGCCAGAAGCCCACCTGACATCGGGAGAACCCAGTACTTC
CARSPPDIGRTQYF
>-|TRBJ2-1|-|TRBV5-1
TGCGCCAGCAGTCATGAGGGCTCCTACAATGAGCAGTTCTTC
CASSHEGSYNEQFF
>-|TRBJ2-7|-|TRBV29-1
TGCAGCGCCCCCGGATCAGGGAACGAGCAGTACTTC
CSAPGSGNEQYF
>TRBD1|TRBJ2-4|-|TRBV9
TGTGCCAGCACCCCCTCCGGGACAGACCTGAGAAACATTCAGTACTTC
CASTPSGTDLRNIQYF
>TRBD1|TRBJ2-5|-|TRBV5-1
TGCGCCAGCAGCTATCCTCAAACAGGGGCGAGAGAGACCCAGTACTTC
CASSYPQTGARETQYF
>-|TRBJ2-5|-|TRBV5-5
TGTGCCAGCACCTTGGGGGGCGGGCTTCAAGAGACCCAGTACTTC
CASTLGGGLQETQYF
>-|TRBJ2-2|-|TRBV30
TGTGCCTGGAGTGGCGAGGGGACTCTCGGGGGGGAGCTGTTTTTT
CAWSGEGTLGGELFF
>-|TRBJ1-2|once|TRBV29-1
TGCAGCGTGGGAGACGGAGGTGGTACCGGCTACACCTTC
CSVGDGGGTGYTF
>-|TRBJ2-7|-|TRBV28
TGTGCCAGCAGTTCCCGGACTCCTCCCGAGCAGTACTTC
CASSSRTPPEQYF
>TRBD1|TRBJ1-2|-|TRBV5-1
TGCGCCAGCAGCACGGACAGGGGGAACTATGGCTACACCTTC
CASSTDRGNYGYTF
>-|TRBJ2-1|-|TRBV15
TGTGCCACCAGCAGAGATGCGAGGGGAGGCTTTGAGCAGTTCTTC
CATSRDARGGFEQFF
>-|TRBJ2-2|-|TRBV19
TGTGCCAGTGGGGGTTGGGTGGACACCGGGGAGCTGTTTTTT
CASGGWVDTGELFF
>TRBD2|TRBJ2-3|-|TRBV7-2
TGTGCCAGCAGCTCGACCCTCGGGACTATCAGAGCAGATACGCAGTATTTT
CASSSTLGTIRADTQYF
>-|TRBJ2-7|-|TRBV5-1
TGCGCCAGCAGCTGGTCGGGGAACGAGCAGTACTTC
CASSWSGNEQYF
>TRBD1|TRBJ2-5|-|TRBV5-1
TGCGCCAGCAGCGGGCAGACAGGGGGGGAGACCCAGTACTTC
CASSGQTGGETQYF
>TRBD1|TRBJ2-6|-|TRBV10-1
TGCGCCAGCAGTGAAGGGACAGGGACCTCTGGGGCCAACGTCCTGACTTTC
CASSEGTGTSGANVLTF
>-|TRBJ1-2|-|TRBV9
TGTGCCAGCAGCGTAGTAGGTTCTATGCGGGGCTACACCTTC
CASSVVGSMRGYTF
>-|TRBJ1-1|-|TRBV2
TGTGCCAGCAGTTCGAGGGAGGGGAACACTGAAGCTTTCTTT
CASSSREGNTEAFF
>TRBD1|TRBJ2-5|-|TRBV5-1
TGCGCCAGCAGCTTGGGGGACAGGGGGCGGGAGACCCAGTACTTC
CASSLGDRGRETQYF
>-|TRBJ2-1|-|TRBV5-1
TGCGCCAGCAGCTTGGGGGGGAGCGGTTACAATGAGCAGTTCTTC
CASSLGGSGYNEQFF